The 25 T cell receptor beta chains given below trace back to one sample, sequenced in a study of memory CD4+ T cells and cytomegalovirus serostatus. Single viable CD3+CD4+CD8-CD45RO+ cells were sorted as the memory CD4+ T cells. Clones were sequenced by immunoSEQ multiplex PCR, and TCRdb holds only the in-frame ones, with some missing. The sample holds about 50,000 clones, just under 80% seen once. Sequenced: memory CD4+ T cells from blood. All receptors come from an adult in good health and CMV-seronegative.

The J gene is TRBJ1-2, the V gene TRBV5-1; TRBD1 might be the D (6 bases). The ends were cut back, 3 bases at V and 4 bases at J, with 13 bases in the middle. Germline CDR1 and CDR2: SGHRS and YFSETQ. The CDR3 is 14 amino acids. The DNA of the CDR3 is TGCGCCAGCAGCTCGGACAGTTCTTTCTATGGCTACACCTTC. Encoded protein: CASSSDSSFYGYTF. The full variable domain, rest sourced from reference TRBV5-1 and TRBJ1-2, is KAGVTQTPRYLIKTRGQQVTLSCSPISGHRSVSWYQQTPGQGLQFLFEYFSETQRNKGNFPGRFSGRQFSNSRSEMNVSTLELGDSALYLCASSSDSSFYGYTFGSGTRLTVV.

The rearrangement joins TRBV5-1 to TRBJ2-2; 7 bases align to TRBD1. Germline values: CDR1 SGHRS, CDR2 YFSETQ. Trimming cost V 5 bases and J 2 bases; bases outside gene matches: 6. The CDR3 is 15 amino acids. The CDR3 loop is CASRPGTVNTGELFF. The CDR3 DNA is TGCGCCAGCAGACCGGGGACAGTTAACACCGGGGAGCTGTTTTTT.

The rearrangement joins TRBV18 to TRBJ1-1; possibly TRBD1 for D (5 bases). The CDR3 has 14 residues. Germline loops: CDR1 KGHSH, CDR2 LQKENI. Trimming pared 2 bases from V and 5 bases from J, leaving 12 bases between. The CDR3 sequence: CASSPEEGRTEAFF. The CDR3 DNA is TGTGCCAGCTCACCAGAAGAGGGGCGGACTGAAGCTTTCTTT.

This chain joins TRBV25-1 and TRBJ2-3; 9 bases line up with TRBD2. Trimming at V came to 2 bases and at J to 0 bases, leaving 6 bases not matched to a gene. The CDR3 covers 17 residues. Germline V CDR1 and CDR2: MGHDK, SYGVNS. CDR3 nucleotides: TGTGCCAGCAGTGAAAAGAGCGGGGGGACTAGCACAGATACGCAGTATTTT. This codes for CASSEKSGGTSTDTQYF. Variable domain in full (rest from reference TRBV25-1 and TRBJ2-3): EADIYQTPRYLVIGTGKKITLECSQTMGHDKMYWYQQDPGMELHLIHYSYGVNSTEKGDLSSESTVSRIRTEHFPLTLESARPSHTSQYLCASSEKSGGTSTDTQYFGPGTRLTVL.

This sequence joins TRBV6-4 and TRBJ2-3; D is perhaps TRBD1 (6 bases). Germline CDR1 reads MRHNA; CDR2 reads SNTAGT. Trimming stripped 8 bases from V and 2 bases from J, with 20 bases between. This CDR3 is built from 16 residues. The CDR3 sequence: CASQRAPGASTDTQYF. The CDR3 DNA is TGTGCCAGCCAACGGGCCCCAGGGGCTTCCACAGATACGCAGTATTTT.

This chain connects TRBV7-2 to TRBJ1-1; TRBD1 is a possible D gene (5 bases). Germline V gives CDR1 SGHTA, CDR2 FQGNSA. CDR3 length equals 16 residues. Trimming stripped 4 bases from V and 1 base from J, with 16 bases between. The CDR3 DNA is TGTGCCAGCAGCTCCCCGGGGGTGAGGGCGAACACTGAAGCTTTCTTT. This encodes CASSSPGVRANTEAFF.

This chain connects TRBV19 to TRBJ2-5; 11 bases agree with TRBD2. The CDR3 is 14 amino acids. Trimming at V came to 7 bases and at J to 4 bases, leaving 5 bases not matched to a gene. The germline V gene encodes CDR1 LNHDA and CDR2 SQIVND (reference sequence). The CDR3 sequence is CASTLAGGTETQYF. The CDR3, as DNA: TGTGCCAGTACCCTAGCGGGAGGAACAGAGACCCAGTACTTC.

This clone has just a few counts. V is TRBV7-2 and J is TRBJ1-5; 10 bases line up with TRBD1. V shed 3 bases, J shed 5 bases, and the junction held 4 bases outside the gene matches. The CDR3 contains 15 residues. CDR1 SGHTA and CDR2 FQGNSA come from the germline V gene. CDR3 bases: TGTGCCAGCAGCTTGGTGGACAGGGGGGATCAGCCCCAGCATTTT. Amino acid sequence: CASSLVDRGDQPQHF.

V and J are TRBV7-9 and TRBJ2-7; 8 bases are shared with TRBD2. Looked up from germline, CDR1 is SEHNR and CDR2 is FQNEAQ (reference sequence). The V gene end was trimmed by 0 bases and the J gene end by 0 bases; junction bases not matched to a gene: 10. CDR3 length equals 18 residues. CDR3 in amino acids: CASSLAGGSGGLSYEQYF. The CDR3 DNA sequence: TGTGCCAGCAGCTTAGCGGGGGGAAGCGGGGGCCTCTCCTACGAGCAGTACTTC. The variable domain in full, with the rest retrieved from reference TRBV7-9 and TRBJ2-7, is DTGVSQNPRHKITKRGQNVTFRCDPISEHNRLYWYRQTLGQGPEFLTYFQNEAQLEKSRLLSDRFSAERPKGSFSTLEIQRTEQGDSAMYLCASSLAGGSGGLSYEQYFGPGTRLTVT.

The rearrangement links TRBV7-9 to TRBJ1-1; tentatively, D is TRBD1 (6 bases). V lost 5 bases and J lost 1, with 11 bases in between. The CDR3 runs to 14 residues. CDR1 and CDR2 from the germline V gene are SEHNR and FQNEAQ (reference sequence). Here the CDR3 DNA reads TGTGCCAGCAGCCGAGGGGGGTGGAACACTGAAGCTTTCTTT. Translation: CASSRGGWNTEAFF. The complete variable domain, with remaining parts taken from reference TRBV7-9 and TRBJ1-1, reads DTGVSQNPRHKITKRGQNVTFRCDPISEHNRLYWYRQTLGQGPEFLTYFQNEAQLEKSRLLSDRFSAERPKGSFSTLEIQRTEQGDSAMYLCASSRGGWNTEAFFGQGTRLTVV.

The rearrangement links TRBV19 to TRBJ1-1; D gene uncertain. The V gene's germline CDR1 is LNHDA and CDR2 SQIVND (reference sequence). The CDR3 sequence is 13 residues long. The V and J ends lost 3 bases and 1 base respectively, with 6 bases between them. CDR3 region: CASSMTTNTEAFF. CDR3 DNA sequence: TGTGCCAGTAGTATGACTACGAACACTGAAGCTTTCTTT.

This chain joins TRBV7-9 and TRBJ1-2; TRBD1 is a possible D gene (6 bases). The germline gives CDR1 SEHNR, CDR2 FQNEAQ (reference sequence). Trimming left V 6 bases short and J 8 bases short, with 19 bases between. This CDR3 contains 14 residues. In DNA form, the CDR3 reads TGTGCCAGCAGTTTACTGGGGGGCGCGTCAGGCTACACCTTC. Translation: CASSLLGGASGYTF.

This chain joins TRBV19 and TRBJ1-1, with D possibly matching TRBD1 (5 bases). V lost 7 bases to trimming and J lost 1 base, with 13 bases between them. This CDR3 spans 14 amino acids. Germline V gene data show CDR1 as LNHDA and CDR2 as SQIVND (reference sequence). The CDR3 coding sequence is TGTGCCAGTACCAAACCGGGGGGGAACACTGAAGCTTTCTTT. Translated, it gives CASTKPGGNTEAFF.

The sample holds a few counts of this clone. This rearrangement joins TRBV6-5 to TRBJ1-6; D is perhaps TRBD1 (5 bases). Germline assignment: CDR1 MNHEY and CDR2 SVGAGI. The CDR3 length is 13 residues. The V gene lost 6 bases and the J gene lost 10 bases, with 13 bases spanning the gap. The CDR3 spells CASRSGTLSPLHF. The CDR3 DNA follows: TGTGCCAGCAGGTCAGGGACCTTATCACCCCTCCACTTT.

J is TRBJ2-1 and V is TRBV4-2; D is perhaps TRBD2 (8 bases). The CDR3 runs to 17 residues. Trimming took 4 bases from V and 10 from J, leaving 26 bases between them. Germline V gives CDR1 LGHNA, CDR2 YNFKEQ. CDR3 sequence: CASSPDRLLRGGREQFF. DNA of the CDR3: TGTGCCAGCAGCCCGGACAGGCTTTTACGGGGGGGCCGGGAGCAGTTCTTC.

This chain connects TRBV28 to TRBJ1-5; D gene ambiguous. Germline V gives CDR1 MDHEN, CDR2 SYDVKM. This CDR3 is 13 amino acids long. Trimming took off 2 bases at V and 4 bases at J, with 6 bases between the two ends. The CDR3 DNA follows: TGTGCCAGCAGTTTAGTGGGTAATCAGCCCCAGCATTTT. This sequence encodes CASSLVGNQPQHF.

This CDR3 reads CASSLAVSGGEDTQYF. The CDR3 nucleotides read TGTGCCAGCAGCTTGGCGGTTAGCGGGGGAGAAGATACGCAGTATTTT. V gene TRBV5-4 combines with J gene TRBJ2-3; 9 nucleotides agree with TRBD2. The length of the CDR3 is 16 residues. The V gene end was trimmed by 0 bases and the J gene end by 5 bases; junction bases not matched to a gene: 7. The germline V gene has CDR1 SGHNT and CDR2 YYREEE (reference sequence).

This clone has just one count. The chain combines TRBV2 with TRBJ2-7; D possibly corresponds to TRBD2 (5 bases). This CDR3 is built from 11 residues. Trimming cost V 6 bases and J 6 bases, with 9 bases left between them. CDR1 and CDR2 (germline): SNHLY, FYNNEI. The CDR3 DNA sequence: TGTGCCAGCAGCTTCCGGGGCGAGCAGTACTTC. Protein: CASSFRGEQYF.

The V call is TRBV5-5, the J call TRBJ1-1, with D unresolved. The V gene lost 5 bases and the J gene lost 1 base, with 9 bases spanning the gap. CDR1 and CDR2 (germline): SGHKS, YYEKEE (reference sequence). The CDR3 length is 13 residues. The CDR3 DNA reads TGTGCCAGCAGAACGAACCGGAACACTGAAGCTTTCTTT. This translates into CASRTNRNTEAFF.

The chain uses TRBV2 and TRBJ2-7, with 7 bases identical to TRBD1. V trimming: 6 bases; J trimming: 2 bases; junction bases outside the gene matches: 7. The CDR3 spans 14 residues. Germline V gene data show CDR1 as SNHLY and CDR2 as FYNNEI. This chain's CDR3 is CASSEDRSPYEQYF. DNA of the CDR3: TGTGCCAGCAGCGAGGACAGGAGTCCCTACGAGCAGTACTTC. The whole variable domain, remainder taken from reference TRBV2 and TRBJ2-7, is EPEVTQTPSHQVTQMGQEVILRCVPISNHLYFYWYRQILGQKVEFLVSFYNNEISEKSEIFDDQFSVERPDGSNFTLKIRSTKLEDSAMYFCASSEDRSPYEQYFGPGTRLTVT.

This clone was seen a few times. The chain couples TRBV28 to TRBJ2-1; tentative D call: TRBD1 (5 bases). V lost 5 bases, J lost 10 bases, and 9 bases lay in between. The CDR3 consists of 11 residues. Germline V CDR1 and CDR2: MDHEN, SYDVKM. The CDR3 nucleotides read TGTGCCAGCAGTGTAGACAGAGAGCAGTTCTTC. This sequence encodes CASSVDREQFF.

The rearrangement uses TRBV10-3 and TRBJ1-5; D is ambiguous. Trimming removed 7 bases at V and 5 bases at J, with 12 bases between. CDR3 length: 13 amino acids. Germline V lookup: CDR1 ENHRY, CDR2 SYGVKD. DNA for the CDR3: TGTGCCATCAAGGGCGCGTCGGATCAGCCCCAGCATTTT. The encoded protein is CAIKGASDQPQHF.

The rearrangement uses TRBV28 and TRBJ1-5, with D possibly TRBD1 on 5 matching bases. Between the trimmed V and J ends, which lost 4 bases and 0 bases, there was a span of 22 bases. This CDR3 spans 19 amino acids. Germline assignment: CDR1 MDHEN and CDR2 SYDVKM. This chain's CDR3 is CASSSLLRTRQYSNQPQHF. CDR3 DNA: TGTGCCAGCAGTTCATTATTGAGAACCCGACAGTATAGCAATCAGCCCCAGCATTTT.

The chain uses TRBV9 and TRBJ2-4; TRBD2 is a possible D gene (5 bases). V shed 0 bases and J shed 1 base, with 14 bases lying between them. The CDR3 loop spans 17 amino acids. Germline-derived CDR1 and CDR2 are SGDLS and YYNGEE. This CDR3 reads CASSVVAEVGAKNIQYF. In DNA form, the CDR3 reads TGTGCCAGCAGCGTAGTCGCGGAGGTTGGGGCCAAAAACATTCAGTACTTC.

This chain's CDR3 is CASSTRQVPSGANVLTF. As DNA, the CDR3 is TGTGCCAGCAGCACCCGACAGGTCCCCTCTGGGGCCAACGTCCTGACTTTC. This sequence joins TRBV9 and TRBJ2-6, with a weak D call TRBD1 (6 bases). There are 17 residues in the CDR3. The germline gives CDR1 SGDLS, CDR2 YYNGEE. Deletions cut 4 bases from V and 0 bases from J, with 14 bases between.